One sample yielded the 5 T cell receptor beta chains listed below, sequenced in a study of beta chain features in type 1 diabetes. Study observations and caveats: Type 1 diabetes patients had TCRB CDR3s that were shorter (moderately but significantly so) in all four CD4+ subsets.

Isolated RNA was reverse transcribed in full, so expressed TCRB transcripts were sequenced. TCRdb's table, derived via immunoSEQ multiplex PCR, lists solely in-frame clones and lacks some. The table lists 250,000 to 350,000 clones, more than 13% of them singletons. Their recognized antigens are unknown. Sequenced: naive CD4+ T cells from blood. These receptors all stem from a man aged 30-40 years with type 1 diabetes.

The chain joins TRBV18 to TRBJ1-1; weak D call: TRBD1 (6 bases). Germline V lookup: CDR1 KGHSH, CDR2 LQKENI. V was clipped by 6 bases and J by 1 base, with 9 bases between them. The CDR3 spans 13 residues. Written as DNA, the CDR3 is TGTGCCAGCTCGAAACAGGGGAACACTGAAGCTTTCTTT. It codes for CASSKQGNTEAFF. Supplemented by reference TRBV18 and TRBJ1-1, the full variable domain reads NAGVMQNPRHLVRRRGQEARLRCSPMKGHSHVYWYRQLPEEGLKFMVYLQKENIIDESGMPKERFSAEFPKEGPSILRIQQVVRGDSAAYFCASSKQGNTEAFFGQGTRLTVV.

The rearrangement joins TRBV18 to TRBJ2-3; D not resolved. V was trimmed by 3 bases and J by 1 base, leaving 5 bases between them. The CDR3 contains 13 residues. Germline V gene data show CDR1 as KGHSH and CDR2 as LQKENI. CDR3: CASSPLGTDTQYF. The DNA for the CDR3 is TGTGCCAGCTCACCTCTAGGCACAGATACGCAGTATTTT.

J is TRBJ1-4 and V is TRBV2, with D hard to call. Per the germline V gene, CDR1 is SNHLY and CDR2 is FYNNEI. The V gene lost 3 bases and the J gene lost 4 bases, with 12 bases spanning the gap. This CDR3 comprises 15 residues. The CDR3: CASSDEGRFNEKLFF. The CDR3 DNA is TGTGCCAGCAGTGATGAAGGCAGGTTTAATGAAAAACTGTTTTTT.

The chain links TRBV29-1 to TRBJ2-1; tentative D call: TRBD2 (6 bases). The V gene's germline CDR1 is SQVTM and CDR2 ANQGSEA. The CDR3 covers 15 residues. Trimming took 7 bases from V and 4 from J, leaving 20 bases between them. CDR3 sequence: CSGSPRQRAYNEQFF. The CDR3 nucleotides read TGCAGCGGAAGCCCCCGCCAGCGGGCTTACAATGAGCAGTTCTTC.

This clone was recorded a few times. The gene calls are TRBV10-3 and TRBJ2-7, with 8 bases aligning to TRBD2. Germline CDR1 is ENHRY and CDR2 is SYGVKD. V lost 8 bases, J lost 6 bases, and 6 bases stayed unmatched. The CDR3 is 12 amino acids. The CDR3 DNA reads as TGTGCCATCCGTAGCGGGATGGGCGAGCAGTACTTC. This translates into CAIRSGMGEQYF.